This T cell receptor beta chain was sequenced during a study of cytomegalovirus exposure and HLA in healthy donors. As for the study in general: In an early release, HLA-typed donors contributed tens of millions of unique TCR sequences.

Overall study results and limits: The study listed roughly 150 cytomegalovirus-associated TCR beta chains. A few V segments could not be told apart, such as TRBV6-2 and TRBV6-3, and were left out.

The PCR ran on 60 Vbeta and 13 Jbeta primers. The authors' processing: Per a later analysis, the number of unique TCR beta chains was some 75 million, of which roughly 11 million were shared. The assay was immunoSEQ multiplex PCR, and TCRdb's table has in-frame clones only and misses some. The V and J calls and clone size come from that table; D and trimming were worked out from the DNA. The sample includes some 180,000 clones, around four fifths seen only once; the top ten take 3.7%. Regarding this clone: Its antigen is currently unknown.

Germline-derived CDR1 and CDR2 are MNHNS and SASEGT. The length of the CDR3 is 14 residues. V gave up 3 bases and J gave up 5 bases, with 13 bases separating them. This sequence joins TRBV6-1 and TRBJ1-2, with TRBD1 as a possible D gene (5 bases). The clonotype was recovered from a woman aged 60-75 years in good health and CMV-seropositive. What was sequenced was PBMCs. This CDR3 is CASSEGREGYGYTF. Written as DNA, the CDR3 is TGTGCCAGCAGTGAGGGCAGGGAGGGGTATGGCTACACCTTC.